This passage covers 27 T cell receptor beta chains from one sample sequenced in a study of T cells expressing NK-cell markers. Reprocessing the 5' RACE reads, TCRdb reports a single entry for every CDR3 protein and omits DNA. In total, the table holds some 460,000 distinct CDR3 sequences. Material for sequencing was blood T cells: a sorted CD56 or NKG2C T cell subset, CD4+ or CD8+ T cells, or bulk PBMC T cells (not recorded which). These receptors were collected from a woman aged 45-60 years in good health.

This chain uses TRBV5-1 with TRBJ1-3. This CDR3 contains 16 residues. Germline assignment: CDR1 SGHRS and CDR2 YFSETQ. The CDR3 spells CASSLASGISGNTIYF.

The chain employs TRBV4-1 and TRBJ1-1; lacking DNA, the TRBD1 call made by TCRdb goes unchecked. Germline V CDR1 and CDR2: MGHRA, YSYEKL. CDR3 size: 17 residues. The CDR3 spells CASSQVGGAGTNTEAFF.

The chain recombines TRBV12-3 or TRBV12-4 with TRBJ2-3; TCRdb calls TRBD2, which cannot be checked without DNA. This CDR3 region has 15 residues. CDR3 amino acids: CASSFWRGVTDTQYF.

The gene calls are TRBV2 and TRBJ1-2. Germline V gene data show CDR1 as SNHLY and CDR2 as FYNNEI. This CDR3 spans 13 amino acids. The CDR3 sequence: CASRPAFVYGYTF. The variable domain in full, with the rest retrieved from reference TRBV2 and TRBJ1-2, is EPEVTQTPSHQVTQMGQEVILRCVPISNHLYFYWYRQILGQKVEFLVSFYNNEISEKSEIFDDQFSVERPDGSNFTLKIRSTKLEDSAMYFCASRPAFVYGYTFGSGTRLTVV.

CDR3 amino acids: CASSPGRQPQHF. The chain combines TRBV6-5 with TRBJ1-5; the D call of TRBD1 rests on TCRdb alone, since no DNA is present to check it. This CDR3 comprises 12 residues. Looked up from germline, CDR1 is MNHEY and CDR2 is SVGAGI.

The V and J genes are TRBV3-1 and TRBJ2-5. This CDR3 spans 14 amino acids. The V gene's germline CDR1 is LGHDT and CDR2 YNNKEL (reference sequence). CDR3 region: CASSQDNREETQYF.

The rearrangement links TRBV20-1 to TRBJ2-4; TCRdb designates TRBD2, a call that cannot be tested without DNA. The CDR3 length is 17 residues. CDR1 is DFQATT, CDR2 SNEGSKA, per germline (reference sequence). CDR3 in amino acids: CSANSGTSGIAKNVQYF.

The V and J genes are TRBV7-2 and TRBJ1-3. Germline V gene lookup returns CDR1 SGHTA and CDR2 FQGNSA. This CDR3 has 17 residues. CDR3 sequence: CASSLVSWTVSGNTIYF.

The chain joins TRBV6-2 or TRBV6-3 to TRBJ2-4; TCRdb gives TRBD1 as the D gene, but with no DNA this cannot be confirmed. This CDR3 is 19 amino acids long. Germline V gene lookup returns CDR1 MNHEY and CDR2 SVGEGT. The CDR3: CASSYGGPGTAIAKNIQYF.

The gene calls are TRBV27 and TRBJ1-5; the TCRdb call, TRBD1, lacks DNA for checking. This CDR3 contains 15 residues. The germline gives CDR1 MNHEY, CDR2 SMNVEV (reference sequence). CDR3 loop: CASSFLPGQQGPQHF.

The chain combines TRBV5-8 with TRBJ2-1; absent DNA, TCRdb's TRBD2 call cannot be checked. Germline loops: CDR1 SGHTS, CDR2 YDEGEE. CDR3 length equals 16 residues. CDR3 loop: CASSRSSGPTYNEQFF.

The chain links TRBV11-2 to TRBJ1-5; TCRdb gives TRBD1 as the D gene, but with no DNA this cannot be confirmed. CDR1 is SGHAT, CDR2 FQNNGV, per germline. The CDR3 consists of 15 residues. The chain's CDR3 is CASSLEGAFNQPQHF.

The CDR3: CASSLARGLDSPLHF. The gene calls are TRBV5-1 and TRBJ1-6; TCRdb's D call of TRBD1 is untestable without DNA. The CDR3 consists of 15 residues. Germline loops: CDR1 SGHRS, CDR2 YFSETQ.

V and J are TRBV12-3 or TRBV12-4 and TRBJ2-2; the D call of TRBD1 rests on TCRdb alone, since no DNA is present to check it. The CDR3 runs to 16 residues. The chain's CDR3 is CASHQGDRAATGELFF.

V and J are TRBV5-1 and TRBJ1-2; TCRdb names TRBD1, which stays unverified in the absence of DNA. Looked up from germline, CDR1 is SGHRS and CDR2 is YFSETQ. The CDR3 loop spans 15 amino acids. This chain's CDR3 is CASSLEVRDGRGYTF.

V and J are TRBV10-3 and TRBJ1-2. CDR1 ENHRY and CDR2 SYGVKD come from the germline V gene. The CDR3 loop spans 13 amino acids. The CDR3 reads CATGRGEDYGYTF.

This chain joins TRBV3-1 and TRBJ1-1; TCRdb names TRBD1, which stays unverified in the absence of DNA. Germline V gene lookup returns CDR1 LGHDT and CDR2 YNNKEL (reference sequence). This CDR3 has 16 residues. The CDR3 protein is CASSQGTGTGGTEAFF.

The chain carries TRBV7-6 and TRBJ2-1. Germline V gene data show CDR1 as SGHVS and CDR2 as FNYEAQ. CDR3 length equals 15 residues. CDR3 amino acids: CASSLILHSYNEQFF.

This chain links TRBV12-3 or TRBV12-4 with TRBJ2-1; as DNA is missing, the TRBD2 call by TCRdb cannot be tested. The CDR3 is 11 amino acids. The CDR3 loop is CASSGGSEQFF.

CDR3 region: CAISQDREQYF. V usage is TRBV10-3 and J usage is TRBJ2-7; TCRdb designates TRBD1, a call that cannot be tested without DNA. Germline CDR1 reads ENHRY; CDR2 reads SYGVKD. The CDR3 has 11 residues.

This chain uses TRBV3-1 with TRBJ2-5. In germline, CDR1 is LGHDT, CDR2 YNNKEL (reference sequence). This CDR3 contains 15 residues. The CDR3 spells CASSQEFRSQETQYF.

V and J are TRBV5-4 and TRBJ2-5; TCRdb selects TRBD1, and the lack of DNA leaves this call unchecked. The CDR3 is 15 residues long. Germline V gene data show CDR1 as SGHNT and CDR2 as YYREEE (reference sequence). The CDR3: CASSLLLGAEETQYF.

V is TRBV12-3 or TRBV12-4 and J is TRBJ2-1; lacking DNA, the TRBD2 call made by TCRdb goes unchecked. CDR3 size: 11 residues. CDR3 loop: CASRGDRPQFF.

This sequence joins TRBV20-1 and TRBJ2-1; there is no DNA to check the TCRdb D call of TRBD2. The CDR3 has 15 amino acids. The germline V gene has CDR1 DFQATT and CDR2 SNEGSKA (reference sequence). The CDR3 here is CSAREGTSGRAGQFF.

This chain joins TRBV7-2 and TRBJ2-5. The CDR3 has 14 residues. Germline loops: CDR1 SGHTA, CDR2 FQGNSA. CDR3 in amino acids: CASSVGFGQETQYF.

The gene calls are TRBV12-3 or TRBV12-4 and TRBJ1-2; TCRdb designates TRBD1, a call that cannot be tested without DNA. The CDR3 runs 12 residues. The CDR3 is CASRTGLGGYTF.

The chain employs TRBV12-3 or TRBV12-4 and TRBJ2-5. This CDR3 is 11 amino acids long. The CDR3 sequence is CASSLRQTQYF.